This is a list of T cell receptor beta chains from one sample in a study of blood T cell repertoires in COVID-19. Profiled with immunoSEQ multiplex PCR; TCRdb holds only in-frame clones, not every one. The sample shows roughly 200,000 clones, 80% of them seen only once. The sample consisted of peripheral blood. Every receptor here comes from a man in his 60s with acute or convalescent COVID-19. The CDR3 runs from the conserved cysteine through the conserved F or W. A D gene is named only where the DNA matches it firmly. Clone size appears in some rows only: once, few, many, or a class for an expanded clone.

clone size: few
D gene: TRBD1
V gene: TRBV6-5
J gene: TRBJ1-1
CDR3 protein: CASSDRGGGIRAFF
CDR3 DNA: TGTGCCAGCAGCGACAGGGGGGGAGGTATCCGAGCTTTCTTT

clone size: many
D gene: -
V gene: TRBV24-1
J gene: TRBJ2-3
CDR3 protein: CATSDNRETDTQYF
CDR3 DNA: TGTGCCACCAGTGATAACAGGGAGACAGATACGCAGTATTTT

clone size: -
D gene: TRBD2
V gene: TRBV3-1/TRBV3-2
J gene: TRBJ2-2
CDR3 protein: CASRLAGAEGNTGELFF
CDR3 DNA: TGTGCCAGCAGATTAGCGGGAGCGGAGGGGAACACCGGGGAGCTGTTTTTT

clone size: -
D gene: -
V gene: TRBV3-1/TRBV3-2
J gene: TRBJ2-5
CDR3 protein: CASSQDRATQYF
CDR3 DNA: TGTGCCAGCAGCCAAGATAGAGCCACCCAGTACTTC

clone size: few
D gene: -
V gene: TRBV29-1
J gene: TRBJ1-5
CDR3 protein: CSVQTQGNQPQHF
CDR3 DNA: TGCAGCGTTCAAACTCAGGGGAATCAGCCCCAGCATTTT

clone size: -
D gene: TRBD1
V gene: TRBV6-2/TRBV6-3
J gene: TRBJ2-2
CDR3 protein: CASSYYQGANTGELFF
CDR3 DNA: TGTGCCAGCAGTTATTATCAGGGGGCCAACACCGGGGAGCTGTTTTTT

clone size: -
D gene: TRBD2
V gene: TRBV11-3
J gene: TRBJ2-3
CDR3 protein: CASSRGGITDTQYF
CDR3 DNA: TGTGCCAGCAGCCGGGGGGGGATCACAGATACGCAGTATTTT

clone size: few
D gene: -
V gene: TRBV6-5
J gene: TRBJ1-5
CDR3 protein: CASSDPGYNQPQHF
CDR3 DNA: TGTGCCAGCAGCGACCCAGGGTACAATCAGCCCCAGCATTTT

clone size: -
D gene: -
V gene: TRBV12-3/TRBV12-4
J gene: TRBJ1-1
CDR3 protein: CASSLAGNTEAFF
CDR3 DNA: TGTGCCAGCAGTTTGGCGGGGAACACTGAAGCTTTCTTT

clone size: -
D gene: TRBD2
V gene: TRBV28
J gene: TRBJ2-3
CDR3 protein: CASSLRLAGVGTDTQYF
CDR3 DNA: TGTGCCAGCAGTTTACGACTAGCGGGGGTCGGAACAGATACGCAGTATTTT

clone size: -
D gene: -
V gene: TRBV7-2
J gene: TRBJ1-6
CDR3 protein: CASSPWGGNSPLHF
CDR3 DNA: TGTGCCAGCAGCCCTTGGGGCGGCAATTCACCCCTCCACTTT

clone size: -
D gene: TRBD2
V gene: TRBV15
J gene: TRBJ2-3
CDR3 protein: CATQGLAGGPNTDTQYF
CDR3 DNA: TGTGCCACCCAGGGGCTAGCGGGGGGGCCGAACACAGATACGCAGTATTTT

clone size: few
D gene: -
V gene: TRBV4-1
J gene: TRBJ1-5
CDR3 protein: CASSQDGGVGNQPQHF
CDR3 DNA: TGCGCCAGCAGCCAAGACGGGGGTGTAGGTAATCAGCCCCAGCATTTT

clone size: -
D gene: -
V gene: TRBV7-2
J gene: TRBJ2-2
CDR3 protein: CASSLEPLATHSTGELFF
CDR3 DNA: TGTGCCAGCAGCTTAGAGCCCCTAGCGACCCATTCCACCGGGGAGCTGTTTTTT

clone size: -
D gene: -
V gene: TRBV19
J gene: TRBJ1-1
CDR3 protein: CASSMRVVKDTEAFF
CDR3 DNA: TGTGCCAGTAGTATGAGGGTTGTTAAGGACACTGAAGCTTTCTTT

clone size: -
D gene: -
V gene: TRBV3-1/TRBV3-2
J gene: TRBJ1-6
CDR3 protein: CASSPYPDSPLHF
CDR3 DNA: TGTGCCAGCAGCCCCTATCCTGATTCACCCCTCCACTTT

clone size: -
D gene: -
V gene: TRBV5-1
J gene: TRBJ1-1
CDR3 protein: CASSVSRGTEAFF
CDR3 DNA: TGCGCCAGCAGCGTGTCGAGGGGGACTGAAGCTTTCTTT